A selection of T cell receptor beta chains follows, all from one sample in a study of T cells in Graves' hyperthyroidism and ophthalmopathy. MiXCR was run by TCRdb on the multiplex PCR reads, yielding one entry per CDR3 protein. The sample carries more than 300,000 distinct CDR3 sequences, approximately 17% recorded once. The specimen was blood. Receptor source: a woman aged 25 to 45 with Graves' hyperthyroidism that later progressed to Graves' ophthalmopathy. The CDR3 runs from the conserved cysteine through the conserved F or W. A D gene is named only where the DNA matches it firmly. The size field is filled for only some rows; it gives once, few, many or a size class.

clone size,V gene,D gene,J gene,CDR3 DNA,CDR3 protein
-,TRBV24-1,TRBD1,TRBJ2-1,TGTGCCACCAGTGGTGGACAGGGGGCGGCCCACAATGAGCAGTTCTTC,CATSGGQGAAHNEQFF
-,TRBV28,-,TRBJ2-3,TGTGCCAGCAGTCCGGTACGGAAAGAAAGCACAGATACGCAGTATTTT,CASSPVRKESTDTQYF
many,TRBV11-2,-,TRBJ2-2,TGTGCCAGCAGCATATACAGGGTTTGGACGGGCGCACCTTCCCCGAACACCGGGGAGCTGTTTTTT,CASSIYRVWTGAPSPNTGELFF
many,TRBV12-3/TRBV12-4,-,TRBJ1-5,TGTGCCAGCAGTTTTACAGGGTCGCGCAATCAGCCCCAGCATTTT,CASSFTGSRNQPQHF
many,TRBV2,-,TRBJ2-2,TGTGCCAGCACCCCCGGGACGGCCCTCAACACCGGGGAGCTGTTTTTT,CASTPGTALNTGELFF
few,TRBV7-9,-,TRBJ1-1,TGTGCCAGCAGCTTAGCACAGGTGAACACTGAAGCTTTCTTT,CASSLAQVNTEAFF
many,TRBV28,-,TRBJ2-3,TGTGCCAGCAGTTTTTTGGTTTCTATGGGCCACACAGATACGCAGTATTTT,CASSFLVSMGHTDTQYF
many,TRBV11-2,-,TRBJ2-5,TGTGCCAGCAGCCCGGGAAAAGGAGAGACCCAGTACTTC,CASSPGKGETQYF
few,TRBV20-1,-,TRBJ1-3,TGCAGTGCTCAACAGGACGGTGGAAACACCATATATTTT,CSAQQDGGNTIYF
-,TRBV15,-,TRBJ1-3,TGTGCCACCAGCAGAGATCCTCTCATAGGTGGAAACACCATATATTTT,CATSRDPLIGGNTIYF
few,TRBV9,-,TRBJ1-1,TGTGTCAGCAGGTCTGGGGGTGGGCGAGCTGAAGCTTTCTTT,CVSRSGGGRAEAFF
-,TRBV3-1,-,TRBJ1-6,TGTGCCACTACCGGAGGGCCGGGTTCACCCCTCCACTTT,CATTGGPGSPLHF
many,TRBV11-2,TRBD2,TRBJ2-7,TGTGCCAGCAGCTTAGCGCGGGAGGCTATCTACGAGCAGTACTTC,CASSLAREAIYEQYF
-,TRBV9,-,TRBJ1-1,TGTGCCAGCAGCGTAGCGGCAGGCACTGAAGCTTTCTTT,CASSVAAGTEAFF
-,TRBV6-2/TRBV6-3,TRBD2,TRBJ2-7,TGTGCCATCCATCGAGAGCGGGGGGTCGAGCAGTACTTC,CAIHRERGVEQYF
many,TRBV6-1,-,TRBJ1-2,TGTGCCAGCAGTGAAGCAACAGGTGGATTCAATGGCTACACCTTC,CASSEATGGFNGYTF
many,TRBV7-2,TRBD1,TRBJ1-2,TGTGCCAGCAGCTTAGAAGGACAGGGAACAAGCGGCTACACCTTC,CASSLEGQGTSGYTF
-,TRBV19,-,TRBJ1-4,TGTGCCAGTACCATAAGGGACCTTCGAGTTGGTGAAAAACTGTTTTTT,CASTIRDLRVGEKLFF
many,TRBV4-1,-,TRBJ1-5,TGCGCCAGCAGCCAAGAGGGAGGCAGAAGTGACCAGCCCCAGCATTTT,CASSQEGGRSDQPQHF
many,TRBV28,-,TRBJ2-2,TGTGCCAGCAGTTTATTACAGGGAAGGGCCGGGGAGCTGTTTTTT,CASSLLQGRAGELFF
-,TRBV7-8,-,TRBJ1-2,TGTGCCAGCAGCTTAGTAGGCCCGTATTCTAACTATGGCTACACCTTC,CASSLVGPYSNYGYTF
many,TRBV12-3/TRBV12-4,TRBD1,TRBJ2-6,TGTGCCAGCAGTTTCGTACAGGGGTATTCTGGGGCCAACGTCCTGACTTTC,CASSFVQGYSGANVLTF
-,TRBV10-3,-,TRBJ1-5,TGTGCCATCAGTCCCACCGGGAGGGCAGATCAGCCCCAGCATTTT,CAISPTGRADQPQHF
-,TRBV3-1,-,TRBJ1-1,TGTGCCAGCAGCCAAGATCGGTTTGGACAGATGAACACTGAAGCTTTCTTT,CASSQDRFGQMNTEAFF
-,TRBV13,TRBD2,TRBJ2-1,TGTGCCAGCAGCTTCGGGGGGGCCGCAGATGAGCAGTTCTTC,CASSFGGAADEQFF
few,TRBV5-1,-,TRBJ2-1,TGCGCCAGCAGCTTAGGGACTGGCGATTATTACAATGAGCAGTTCTTC,CASSLGTGDYYNEQFF
-,TRBV28,-,TRBJ2-7,TGTGCCAGCAATAGGGGCGGAACCTACGAGCAGTACTTC,CASNRGGTYEQYF
many,TRBV6-1,TRBD2,TRBJ2-3,TGTGCCAGCAGTCTGAACCCCGGGACTAGCCAGATAGATACGCAGTATTTT,CASSLNPGTSQIDTQYF
many,TRBV6-1,-,TRBJ1-1,TGTGCCAGCAGTGGAGGGCTAGCCTTGAACACTGAAGCTTTCTTT,CASSGGLALNTEAFF
many,TRBV12-3/TRBV12-4,TRBD1,TRBJ2-7,TGTGCCAGCAGGCTTTCCGGGACAGGGGGCCACGAGCAGTACTTC,CASRLSGTGGHEQYF
-,TRBV6-2/TRBV6-3,-,TRBJ1-5,TGTGCCAGCAGTTACTGGGGAAGTAGCAATCAGCCCCAGCATTTT,CASSYWGSSNQPQHF
few,TRBV11-2,TRBD2,TRBJ2-5,TGTGCCAGCAGCCCGGGCAAGACTAGCGGGAGAGAGACCCAGTACTTC,CASSPGKTSGRETQYF
many,TRBV29-1,-,TRBJ2-5,TGCAGCGTTGAAGAGGGCAGGGATAAGGGAGAGACCCAGTACTTC,CSVEEGRDKGETQYF
many,TRBV14,-,TRBJ1-1,TGTGCCAGCAGCCGCTGGGGGAACACTGAAGCTTTCTTT,CASSRWGNTEAFF
-,TRBV7-6,-,TRBJ1-1,TGTGCCAGCAGCCTCCTGGCGACCAACACTGAAGCTTTCTTT,CASSLLATNTEAFF
-,TRBV18,-,TRBJ2-5,TGTGCCAGCACACCGTCGGAGGAGACCCAGTACTTC,CASTPSEETQYF
many,TRBV27,TRBD1,TRBJ1-2,TGTGCCAGCAGTTTGACAGGGAACTATGGCTACACCTTC,CASSLTGNYGYTF
many,TRBV20-1,TRBD1,TRBJ1-4,TGCAGTGCTAAGGGGGCTGTGGGCGAAAAACTGTTTTTT,CSAKGAVGEKLFF
-,TRBV28,-,TRBJ2-2,TGTGCCATCAGTGAGACGGGACGGGAGGGGGAGCTGTTTTTT,CAISETGREGELFF
many,TRBV3-1,-,TRBJ2-7,TGTGCCAGCAGCCAAATGGACAGCTTCTCCTACGAGCAGTACTTC,CASSQMDSFSYEQYF
many,TRBV3-1,-,TRBJ1-3,TGTGCCAGCAGCCAAGTTGGTACAGCAGACACCATATATTTT,CASSQVGTADTIYF
few,TRBV5-1,-,TRBJ2-2,TGCGCCAGCAGCCCTACCACCGGGGAAACCGGGGAGCTGTTTTTT,CASSPTTGETGELFF
many,TRBV30,TRBD1,TRBJ2-2,TGTGCCTGGGGACAGGCATTCGGGGAGCTGTTTTTT,CAWGQAFGELFF
many,TRBV20-1,-,TRBJ1-2,TGCAGTGCTAGAGACAGGACTAACTATGGCTACACCTTC,CSARDRTNYGYTF
-,TRBV20-1,TRBD2,TRBJ2-7,TGCAGTGGACGAGCGGGAGGGCCCTACGAGCAGTACTTC,CSGRAGGPYEQYF
few,TRBV28,TRBD1,TRBJ2-7,TGTGCCAGCAGGCTTCCGGGACAGGGTGCCTACGAGCAGTACTTC,CASRLPGQGAYEQYF